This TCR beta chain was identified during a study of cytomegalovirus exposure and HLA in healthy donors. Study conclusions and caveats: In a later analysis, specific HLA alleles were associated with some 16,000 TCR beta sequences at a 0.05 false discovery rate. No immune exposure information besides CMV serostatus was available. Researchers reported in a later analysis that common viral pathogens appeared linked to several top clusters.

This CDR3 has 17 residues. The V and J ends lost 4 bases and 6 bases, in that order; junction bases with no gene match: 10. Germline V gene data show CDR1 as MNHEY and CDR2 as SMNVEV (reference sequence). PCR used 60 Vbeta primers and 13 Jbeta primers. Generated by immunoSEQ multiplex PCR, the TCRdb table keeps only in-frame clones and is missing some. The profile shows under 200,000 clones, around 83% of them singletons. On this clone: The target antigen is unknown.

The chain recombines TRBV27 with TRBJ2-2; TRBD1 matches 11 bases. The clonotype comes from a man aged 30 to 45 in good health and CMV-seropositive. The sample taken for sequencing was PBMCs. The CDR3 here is CASSSPRTGGVAGELFF. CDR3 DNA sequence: TGTGCCAGCAGTTCACCCCGGACAGGGGGCGTCGCCGGGGAGCTGTTTTTT.